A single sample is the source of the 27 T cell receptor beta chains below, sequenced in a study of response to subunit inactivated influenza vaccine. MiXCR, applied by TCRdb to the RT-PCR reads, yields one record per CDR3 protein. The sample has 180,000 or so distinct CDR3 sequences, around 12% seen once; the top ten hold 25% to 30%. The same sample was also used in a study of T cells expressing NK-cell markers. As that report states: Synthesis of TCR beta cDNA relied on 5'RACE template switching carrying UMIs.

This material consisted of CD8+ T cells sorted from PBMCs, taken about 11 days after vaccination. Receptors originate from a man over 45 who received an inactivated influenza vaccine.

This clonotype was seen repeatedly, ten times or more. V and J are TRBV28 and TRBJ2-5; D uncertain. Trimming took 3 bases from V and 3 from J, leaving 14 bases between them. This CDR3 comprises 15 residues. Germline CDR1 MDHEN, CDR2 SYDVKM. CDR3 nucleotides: TGTGCCAGCAGTTTCGCGAGAAAGGGCAAAGAGACCCAGTACTTC. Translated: CASSFARKGKETQYF.

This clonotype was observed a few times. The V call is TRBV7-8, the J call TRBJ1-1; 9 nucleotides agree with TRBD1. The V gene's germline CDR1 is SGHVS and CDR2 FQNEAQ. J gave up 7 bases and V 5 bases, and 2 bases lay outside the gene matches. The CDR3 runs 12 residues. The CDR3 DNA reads TGTGCCAGCAGCCCGGGACAGGGTGAAGCTTTCTTT. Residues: CASSPGQGEAFF. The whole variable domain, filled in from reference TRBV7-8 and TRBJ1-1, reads GAGVSQSPRYKVAKRGQDVALRCDPISGHVSLFWYQQALGQGPEFLTYFQNEAQLDKSGLPSDRFFAERPEGSVSTLKIQRTQQEDSAVYLCASSPGQGEAFFGQGTRLTVV.

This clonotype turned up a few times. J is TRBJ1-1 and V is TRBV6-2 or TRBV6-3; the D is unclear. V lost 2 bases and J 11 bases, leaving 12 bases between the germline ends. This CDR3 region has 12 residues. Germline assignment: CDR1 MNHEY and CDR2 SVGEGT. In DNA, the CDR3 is TGTGCCAGCAGTTACCCGGACCCAGATGCTTTCTTT. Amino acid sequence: CASSYPDPDAFF.

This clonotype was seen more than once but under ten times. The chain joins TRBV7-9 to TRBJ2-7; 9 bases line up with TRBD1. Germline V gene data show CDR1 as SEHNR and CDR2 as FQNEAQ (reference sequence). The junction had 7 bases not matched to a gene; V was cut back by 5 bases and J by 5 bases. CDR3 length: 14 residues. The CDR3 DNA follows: TGTGCCAGCAGCGACGGGACAGGGTGGCACGAGCAGTACTTC. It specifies CASSDGTGWHEQYF.

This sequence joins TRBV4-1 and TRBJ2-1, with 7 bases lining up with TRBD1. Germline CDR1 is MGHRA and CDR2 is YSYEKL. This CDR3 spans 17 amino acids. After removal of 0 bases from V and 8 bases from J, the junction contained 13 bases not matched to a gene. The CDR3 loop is CASSQESPVRGKDEQFF. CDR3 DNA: TGCGCCAGCAGCCAAGAATCTCCGGTCAGGGGGAAGGATGAGCAGTTCTTC.

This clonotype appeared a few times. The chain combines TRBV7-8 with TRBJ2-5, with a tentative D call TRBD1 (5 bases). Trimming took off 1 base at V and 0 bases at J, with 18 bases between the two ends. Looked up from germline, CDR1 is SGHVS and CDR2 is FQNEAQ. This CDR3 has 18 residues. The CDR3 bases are TGTGCCAGCAGCTTAGGGGGCACCTCGGCCCGGTACCAAGAGACCCAGTACTTC. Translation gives CASSLGGTSARYQETQYF.

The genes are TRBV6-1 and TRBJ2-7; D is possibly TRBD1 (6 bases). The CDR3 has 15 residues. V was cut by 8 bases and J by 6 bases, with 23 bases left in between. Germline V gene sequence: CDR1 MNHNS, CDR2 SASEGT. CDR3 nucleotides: TGTGCCAGCCAACGGTCTGGACAGTCCCCTATCGAGCAGTACTTC. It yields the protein CASQRSGQSPIEQYF.

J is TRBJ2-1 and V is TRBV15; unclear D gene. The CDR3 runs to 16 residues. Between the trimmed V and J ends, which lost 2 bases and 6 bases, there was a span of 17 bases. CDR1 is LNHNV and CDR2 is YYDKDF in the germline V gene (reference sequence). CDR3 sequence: CATSRPSNYLGNEQFF. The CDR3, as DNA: TGTGCCACCAGCAGACCCTCAAACTACCTTGGCAATGAGCAGTTCTTC.

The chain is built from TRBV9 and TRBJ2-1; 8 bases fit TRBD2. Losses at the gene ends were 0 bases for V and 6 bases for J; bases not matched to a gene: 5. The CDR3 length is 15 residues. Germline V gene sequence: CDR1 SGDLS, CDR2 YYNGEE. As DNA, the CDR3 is TGTGCCAGCAGCGTAGGAAGTAGCGGGGTCAATGAGCAGTTCTTC. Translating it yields CASSVGSSGVNEQFF.

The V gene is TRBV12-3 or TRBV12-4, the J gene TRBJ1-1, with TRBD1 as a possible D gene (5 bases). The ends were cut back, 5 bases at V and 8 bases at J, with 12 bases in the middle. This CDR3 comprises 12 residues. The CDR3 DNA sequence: TGTGCCAGCAGTGGGGACCTGTACGAAGCTTTCTTT. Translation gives CASSGDLYEAFF.

The CDR3 spells CASSPRQGGTEAFF. In nucleotides, the CDR3 is TGTGCCAGCAGTCCAAGACAGGGTGGTACTGAAGCTTTCTTT. V usage is TRBV27 and J usage is TRBJ1-1; 7 bases map to TRBD1. With 5 bases clipped from V and 5 bases from J, the junction kept 8 bases outside the gene matches. The V gene's germline CDR1 is MNHEY and CDR2 SMNVEV (reference sequence). The CDR3 loop spans 14 amino acids.

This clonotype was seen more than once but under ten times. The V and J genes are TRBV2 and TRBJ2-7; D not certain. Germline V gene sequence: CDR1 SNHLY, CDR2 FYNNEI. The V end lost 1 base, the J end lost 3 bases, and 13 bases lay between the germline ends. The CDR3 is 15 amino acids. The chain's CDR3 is CASSEGTVRIYEQYF. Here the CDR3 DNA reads TGTGCCAGCAGTGAAGGTACAGTAAGGATCTACGAGCAGTACTTC.

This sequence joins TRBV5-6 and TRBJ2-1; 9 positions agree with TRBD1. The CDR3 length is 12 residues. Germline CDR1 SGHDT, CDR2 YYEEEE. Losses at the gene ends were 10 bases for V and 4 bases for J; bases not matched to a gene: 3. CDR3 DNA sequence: TGTGCCGGAGGGACAGGGTACAATGAGCAGTTCTTC. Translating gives CAGGTGYNEQFF.

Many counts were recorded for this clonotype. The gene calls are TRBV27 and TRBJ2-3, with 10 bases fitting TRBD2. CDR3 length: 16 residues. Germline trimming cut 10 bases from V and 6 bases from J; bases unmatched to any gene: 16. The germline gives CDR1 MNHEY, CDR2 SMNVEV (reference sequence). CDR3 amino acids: CAIPTIEAGGGDTQYF. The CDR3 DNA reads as TGTGCCATCCCGACGATCGAAGCGGGAGGGGGGGATACGCAGTATTTT.

The CDR3 nucleotides are TGTGCCAGCAGACCAGGACTAGCGAGTAACTACGAGCAGTACTTC. Residues: CASRPGLASNYEQYF. V usage is TRBV6-1 and J usage is TRBJ2-7, with 9 bases that match TRBD2. Germline V lookup: CDR1 MNHNS, CDR2 SASEGT. V trimming: 6 bases; J trimming: 3 bases; junction bases outside the gene matches: 9. The CDR3 is made up of 15 amino acids.

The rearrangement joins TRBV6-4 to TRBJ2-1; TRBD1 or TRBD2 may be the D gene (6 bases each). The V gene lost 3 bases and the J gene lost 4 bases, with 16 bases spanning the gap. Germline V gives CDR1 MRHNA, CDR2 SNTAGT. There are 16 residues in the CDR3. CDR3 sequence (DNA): TGTGCCAGCAGTGAAGAGGGGGGCTTACTATACAATGAGCAGTTCTTC. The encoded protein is CASSEEGGLLYNEQFF.

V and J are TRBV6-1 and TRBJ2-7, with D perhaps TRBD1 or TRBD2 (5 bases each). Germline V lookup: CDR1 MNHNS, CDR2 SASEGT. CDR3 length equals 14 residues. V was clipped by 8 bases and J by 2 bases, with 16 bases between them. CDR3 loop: CASASGTYAYEQYF. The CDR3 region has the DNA TGTGCCAGCGCCTCCGGGACGTACGCCTACGAGCAGTACTTC.

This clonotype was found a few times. Here the CDR3 DNA reads TGTGCCAGCAGCCGTCCGGGGACTAGCGGGGTTGGGGAGCAGTTCTTC. It translates to CASSRPGTSGVGEQFF. The V call is TRBV5-8, the J call TRBJ2-1; the match to TRBD2 covers 13 bases. Germline values: CDR1 SGHTS, CDR2 YDEGEE. There are 16 residues in the CDR3. V trimming: 4 bases; J trimming: 10 bases; junction bases outside the gene matches: 11.

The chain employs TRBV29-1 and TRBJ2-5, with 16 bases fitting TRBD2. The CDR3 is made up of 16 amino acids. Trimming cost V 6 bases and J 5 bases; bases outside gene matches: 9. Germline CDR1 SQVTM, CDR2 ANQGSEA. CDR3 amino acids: CSVEGLAGGYRETQYF. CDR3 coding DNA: TGCAGCGTCGAGGGACTAGCGGGAGGGTACCGGGAGACCCAGTACTTC.

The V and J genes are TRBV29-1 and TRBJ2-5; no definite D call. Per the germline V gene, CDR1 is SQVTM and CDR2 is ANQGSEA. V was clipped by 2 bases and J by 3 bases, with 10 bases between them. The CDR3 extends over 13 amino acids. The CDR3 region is CSVERRGEETQYF. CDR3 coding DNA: TGCAGCGTTGAAAGGCGAGGTGAAGAGACCCAGTACTTC.

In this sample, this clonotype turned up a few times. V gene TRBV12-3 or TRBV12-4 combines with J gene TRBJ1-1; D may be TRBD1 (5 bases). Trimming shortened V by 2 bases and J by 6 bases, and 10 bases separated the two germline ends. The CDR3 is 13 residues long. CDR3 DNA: TGTGCCAGCAGTTTACCCGGGGCTGCTGAAGCTTTCTTT. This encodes CASSLPGAAEAFF.

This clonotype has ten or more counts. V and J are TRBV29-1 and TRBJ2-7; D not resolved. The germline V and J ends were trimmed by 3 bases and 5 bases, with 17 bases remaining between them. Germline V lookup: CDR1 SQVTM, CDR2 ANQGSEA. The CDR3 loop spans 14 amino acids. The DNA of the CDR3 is TGCAGCGTTGATGGGCGAAGGGCGGCGGACGAGCAGTACTTC. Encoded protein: CSVDGRRAADEQYF.

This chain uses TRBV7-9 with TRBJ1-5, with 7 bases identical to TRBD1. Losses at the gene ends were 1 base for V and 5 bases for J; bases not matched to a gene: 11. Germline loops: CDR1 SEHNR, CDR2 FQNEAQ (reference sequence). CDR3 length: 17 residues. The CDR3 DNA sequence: TGTGCCAGCAGCTTAGGGACAGGATGGGTCCCAGATCAGCCCCAGCATTTT. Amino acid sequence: CASSLGTGWVPDQPQHF.

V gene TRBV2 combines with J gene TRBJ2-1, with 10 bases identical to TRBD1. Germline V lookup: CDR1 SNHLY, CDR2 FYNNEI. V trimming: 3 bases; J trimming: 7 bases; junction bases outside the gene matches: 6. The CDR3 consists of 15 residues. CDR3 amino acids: CASSDVTGGGNEQFF. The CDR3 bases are TGTGCCAGCAGTGATGTGACAGGGGGCGGGAATGAGCAGTTCTTC. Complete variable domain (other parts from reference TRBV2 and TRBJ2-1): EPEVTQTPSHQVTQMGQEVILRCVPISNHLYFYWYRQILGQKVEFLVSFYNNEISEKSEIFDDQFSVERPDGSNFTLKIRSTKLEDSAMYFCASSDVTGGGNEQFFGPGTRLTVL.

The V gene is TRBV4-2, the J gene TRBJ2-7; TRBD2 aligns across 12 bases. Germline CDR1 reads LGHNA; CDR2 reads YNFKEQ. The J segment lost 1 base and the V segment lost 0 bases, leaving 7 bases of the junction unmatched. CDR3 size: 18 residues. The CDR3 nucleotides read TGTGCCAGCAGCCAAGACCTGAGACTAGCGGGAGAGTCCTACGAGCAGTACTTC. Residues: CASSQDLRLAGESYEQYF.

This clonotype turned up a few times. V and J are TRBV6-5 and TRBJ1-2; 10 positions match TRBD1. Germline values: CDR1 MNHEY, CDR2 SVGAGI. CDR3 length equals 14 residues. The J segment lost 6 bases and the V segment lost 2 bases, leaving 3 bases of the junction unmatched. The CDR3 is CASSYPGQGDGYTF. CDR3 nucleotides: TGTGCCAGCAGTTACCCAGGACAGGGGGATGGCTACACCTTC.

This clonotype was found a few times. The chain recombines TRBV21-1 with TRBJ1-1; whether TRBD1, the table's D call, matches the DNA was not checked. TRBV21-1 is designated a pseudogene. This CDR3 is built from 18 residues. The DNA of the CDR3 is TGTGCCAGCAGCAAAACGACAGGGGGCGCGATGGTAGGAACTGAAGCTTTCTTT. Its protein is CASSKTTGGAMVGTEAFF.